This TCR beta chain was sequenced during a study of blood T cell repertoires in COVID-19 (dated by TCRdb to the early 2020s). In the study overall: The collaborator samples originated in the United States, Italy and Spain and spanned the acute and convalescent phases of COVID-19. The prospective study material was composed of cDNA or gDNA derived from T cells, B-cell-depleted T cells, or PBMCs. Subjects who had been exposed to COVID-19, were actively infected with it, or had recovered from it provided the deeply sampled blood TCRbeta repertoires that made up the dataset. A freely available public database, intended as a resource for researchers studying the immune response to SARS-CoV-2, is where the repertoires were released. Samples came from the ongoing ImmuneRACE study (first 160 participants) plus 1,254 subjects from 6 global collaborators. Sample metadata almost always included a de-identified subject ID, COVID-19 status, age in years and sex. Where HLA class I and class II types were available, the types were taken from metadata supplied by the sample provider, not from assay-based typing. Paper-wide results and their limitations: Clinical and demographic metadata were provided uncurated, with the amount varying by source and participant.

On this clone: Its recognized antigen is unknown. No much larger clonotype is one base removed from it; base qualities were not supplied.

Whole blood was collected in K2EDTA tubes by collaborating institutions according to the institutions' own protocols. For TCRbeta analysis, collaborator samples were shipped as frozen whole blood, as isolated PBMCs, or as DNA extracted from either sample type. TCRbeta CDR3 regions were amplified from genomic DNA by means of the immunoSEQ Assay, a bias-controlled multiplex PCR. From the authors' description of their analysis: The number of nucleated cells in each sample was estimated by amplification of reference gene primers within the assay. To quantify the absolute abundance of each unique TCRbeta CDR3 rearrangement, sequence reads were collapsed and filtered. For each sample, productive Simpson clonality was calculated as the square root of Simpson's diversity index over productive rearrangements. Drawn from immuneACCESS, this table holds only the in-frame rearrangements with V and J called that TCRdb kept. Clones are partly lost; checked studies trace under half to an unresolved V gene and leave the rest unexplained. That table supplies the V and J calls and clone size; D and trimming were determined from the DNA. The sample includes about 100,000 clones, with 70% to 90% observed a single time. Around 6.5% of the sample is in the top ten clones.

V has 0 bases trimmed and J has 4 bases trimmed; junction bases matching no gene number 6. CDR1 SGDLS and CDR2 YYNGEE are derived from the germline V gene. Inclusive of the bounding cysteine and phenylalanine, the CDR3 is 16 residues long. Only CDR3 DNA is held: 48 bases, read in frame from base 1. The sample consisted of peripheral blood. The receptor was derived from an older woman with acute or convalescent COVID-19. This chain is built from TRBV9 and TRBJ2-1, and 8 junction bases match TRBD2. The sequenced DNA: TGTGCCAGCAGCGTAGCGACTAGCGAGAGGTACAATGAGCAGTTCTTC. This gives the protein CASSVATSERYNEQFF. With the portions outside the CDR3 filled from the reference TRBV9 and TRBJ2-1 genes, the complete variable region becomes DSGVTQTPKHLITATGQRVTLRCSPRSGDLSVYWYQQSLDQGLQFLIQYYNGEERAKGNILERFSAQQFPDLHSELNLSSLELGDSALYFCASSVATSERYNEQFFGPGTRLTVL.